What follows are 24 T cell receptor beta chains derived from one specimen sequenced in a study of CD8 T cells in ankylosing spondylitis. These receptors have no known antigen. TCRdb reprocessed the 5' RACE reads with MiXCR, giving one entry per CDR3 protein. The data show more than 650,000 distinct CDR3 sequences, 12% seen once. General observations from the study: Seemingly distinctive of ankylosing spondylitis blood was a TCR beta motif formed by eight highly homologous variants.

Material: blood, either unsorted or a sorted T cell fraction (not recorded which). These receptors were obtained from a male donor with ankylosing spondylitis.

The J gene is TRBJ1-2, the V gene TRBV20-1, with D unresolved. Trimming pared 4 bases from V and 3 bases from J, leaving 12 bases between. CDR3 length: 13 amino acids. CDR1 and CDR2 from the germline V gene are DFQATT and SNEGSKA (reference sequence). CDR3 in amino acids: CSATVIGDYGYTF. CDR3 coding DNA: TGCAGTGCTACGGTAATCGGGGACTATGGCTACACCTTC.

This clonotype was detected many times. The V gene is TRBV11-2, the J gene TRBJ2-1, with 11 nucleotides matching TRBD1. Trimming removed 5 bases from V and 7 bases from J; junction bases left unmatched: 7. CDR1 and CDR2 (germline): SGHAT, FQNNGV. This CDR3 is 15 amino acids long. CDR3 nucleotide sequence: TGTGCCAGCAGCCGTCAACGGGACAGGGGGAATGAGCAGTTCTTC. Protein sequence: CASSRQRDRGNEQFF.

The CDR3 DNA reads TGTGCCACCAGTGAACTTGGGACTAGCGGGAGTCGAGATGAGCAGTTCTTC. It encodes CATSELGTSGSRDEQFF. This chain links TRBV24-1 with TRBJ2-1; 14 positions match TRBD2. Germline lookup yields CDR1 KGHDR and CDR2 SFDVKD. V shed 4 bases and J 8 bases; nucleotides not matched to a gene: 9. The CDR3 length is 17 residues.

This clonotype was counted only a few times. This chain links TRBV2 with TRBJ2-6; no definite D call. Per germline, CDR1 SNHLY and CDR2 FYNNEI. This CDR3 region has 17 residues. The V gene lost 7 bases and the J gene lost 0 bases, with 16 bases spanning the gap. CDR3 nucleotide sequence: TGTGCCAGCACCCTTCAAGGACGCTCCTCTGGGGCCAACGTCCTGACTTTC. Its protein product is CASTLQGRSSGANVLTF.

This clonotype was observed a few times. The chain couples TRBV18 to TRBJ2-7, with D unclear. CDR3 size: 15 residues. Germline CDR1 reads KGHSH; CDR2 reads LQKENI. The V end lost 4 bases, the J end lost 0 bases, and 13 bases lay between the germline ends. CDR3 sequence (DNA): TGTGCCAGCTCACGGCAGAGAGTAAGCTCCTACGAGCAGTACTTC. Translated, it gives CASSRQRVSSYEQYF.

V gene TRBV7-2 combines with J gene TRBJ2-3; TRBD2 aligns across 9 bases. CDR3 length: 15 residues. Trimming cost V 5 bases and J 5 bases; bases outside gene matches: 8. CDR1 and CDR2 from the germline V gene are SGHTA and FQGNSA. For the CDR3, the DNA is TGTGCCAGCAGCCTCGGGACTAGCCCCCTAGATACGCAGTATTTT. This codes for CASSLGTSPLDTQYF.

This clonotype was observed at least ten times. This chain connects TRBV20-1 to TRBJ2-1; D remains ambiguous. This CDR3 has 12 residues. The V and J ends lost 3 bases and 9 bases respectively, with 12 bases between them. Germline CDR1 DFQATT, CDR2 SNEGSKA (reference sequence). The CDR3, as DNA: TGCAGTGCTAGTTGGCCCTACGGTGAGCAGTTCTTC. Residues: CSASWPYGEQFF.

This clonotype was seen only a few times. This chain connects TRBV6-5 to TRBJ2-1; 9 bases map to TRBD2. The V and J ends lost 0 bases and 4 bases, in that order; junction bases with no gene match: 7. Germline-derived CDR1 and CDR2 are MNHEY and SVGAGI. The CDR3 totals 17 residues. This CDR3 is CASSYSPVAGEYNEQFF. Here the CDR3 DNA reads TGTGCCAGCAGTTACTCCCCGGTAGCGGGAGAGTACAATGAGCAGTTCTTC.

This clonotype was found many times. The chain recombines TRBV18 with TRBJ2-3; D possibly corresponds to TRBD2 (6 bases). Germline V CDR1 and CDR2: KGHSH, LQKENI. V was pared by 2 bases and J by 3 bases, with 9 bases between. This CDR3 region has 14 residues. The CDR3 bases are TGTGCCAGCTCACCAGGGACTCAGACAGATACGCAGTATTTT. Translating gives CASSPGTQTDTQYF.

A single count supports this clonotype. This chain joins TRBV2 and TRBJ2-5, with D possibly being TRBD1 (6 bases). From germline, CDR1 is SNHLY and CDR2 FYNNEI. The V and J ends lost 3 bases and 0 bases respectively, with 8 bases between them. This CDR3 region has 14 residues. The CDR3 region has the DNA TGTGCCAGCAGTGATAGGACAGACCAAGAGACCCAGTACTTC. This sequence encodes CASSDRTDQETQYF. Variable domain in full (rest from reference TRBV2 and TRBJ2-5): EPEVTQTPSHQVTQMGQEVILRCVPISNHLYFYWYRQILGQKVEFLVSFYNNEISEKSEIFDDQFSVERPDGSNFTLKIRSTKLEDSAMYFCASSDRTDQETQYFGPGTRLLVL.

The rearrangement uses TRBV6-5 and TRBJ2-1, with 11 bases fitting TRBD2. CDR1 and CDR2 from the germline V gene are MNHEY and SVGAGI. This CDR3 comprises 16 residues. V shed 4 bases and J 8 bases; nucleotides not matched to a gene: 10. The CDR3 sequence: CASSLAGGSALDEQFF. CDR3 sequence (DNA): TGTGCCAGCAGTTTAGCGGGAGGGTCCGCGTTGGATGAGCAGTTCTTC.

This clonotype has a count of ten or more. The V gene is TRBV20-1, the J gene TRBJ2-5, with TRBD1 as a possible D gene (5 bases). This CDR3 is built from 14 residues. Germline CDR1 and CDR2: DFQATT and SNEGSKA (reference sequence). The V end lost 1 base, the J end lost 5 bases, and 14 bases lay between the germline ends. For the CDR3, the DNA is TGCAGTGCTAGAGCCTCAGGGTTTTATGAGACCCAGTACTTC. Translated: CSARASGFYETQYF.

This chain uses TRBV11-2 with TRBJ1-4, with TRBD1 matching 7 bases. This CDR3 is built from 16 residues. CDR1 is SGHAT, CDR2 FQNNGV, per germline. The V gene end was trimmed by 3 bases and the J gene end by 8 bases; junction bases not matched to a gene: 12. The CDR3: CASSLRLGTVKEKLFF. CDR3 coding DNA: TGTGCCAGCAGCTTGAGATTGGGGACAGTTAAGGAAAAACTGTTTTTT.

This clonotype was counted between two and nine times. The V and J genes are TRBV12-3 or TRBV12-4 and TRBJ2-7; TRBD1 might be the D (6 bases). The CDR3 contains 15 residues. Trimming removed 5 bases from V and 2 bases from J, with 16 bases in between. For the CDR3, the DNA is TGTGCCAGCAGTAACAGGGCCAAAATTACCTACGAGCAGTACTTC. As protein: CASSNRAKITYEQYF.

This clonotype was observed at least ten times. The rearrangement uses TRBV6-2 or TRBV6-3 and TRBJ2-2; D remains unclear. CDR1 is MNHEY and CDR2 is SVGEGT in the germline V gene. V was shortened by 6 bases and J by 6 bases, with 14 bases between the two germline ends. CDR3 length equals 14 residues. The CDR3 coding sequence is TGTGCCAGCAGCGTGGGTTATGGGCCCGGGGAGCTGTTTTTT. Encoded protein: CASSVGYGPGELFF.

This clonotype has a handful of counts. The rearrangement joins TRBV13 to TRBJ2-5, with no clear D. The V and J ends lost 4 bases and 7 bases respectively, with 10 bases between them. The CDR3 is made up of 12 amino acids. Germline V gives CDR1 PRHDT, CDR2 FYEKMQ (reference sequence). The CDR3 region has the DNA TGTGCCAGCAGCTCCTACCCGGGGACCCAGTACTTC. Its protein product is CASSSYPGTQYF.

This clonotype was detected only a few times. The chain couples TRBV20-1 to TRBJ1-1; the D is unclear. CDR1 and CDR2 from the germline V gene are DFQATT and SNEGSKA (reference sequence). The CDR3 loop spans 11 amino acids. Trimming removed 6 bases at V and 8 bases at J, with 13 bases between. CDR3: CSASLGREAFF. Here the CDR3 DNA reads TGCAGTGCCTCGCTAGGCAGGGAAGCTTTCTTT.

This clonotype was seen more than once but under ten times. The CDR3 DNA follows: TGCAGTGCTATAGGCCCGCTCTACAATGAGCAGTTCTTC. The encoded protein is CSAIGPLYNEQFF. The chain links TRBV20-1 to TRBJ2-1, with D uncertain. The CDR3 loop spans 13 amino acids. CDR1 is DFQATT and CDR2 is SNEGSKA in the germline V gene (reference sequence). V was clipped by 4 bases and J by 3 bases, with 10 bases between them.

The chain combines TRBV20-1 with TRBJ2-3, with unresolved D. CDR3 length: 14 amino acids. The germline V and J ends were trimmed by 6 bases and 2 bases, with 15 bases remaining between them. Germline V CDR1 and CDR2: DFQATT, SNEGSKA (reference sequence). The chain's CDR3 is CSAILEWNTDTQYF. Written as DNA, the CDR3 is TGCAGTGCCATCCTTGAGTGGAACACAGATACGCAGTATTTT.

This chain joins TRBV7-2 and TRBJ2-1; TRBD2 agrees at 14 bases. CDR1 and CDR2 (germline): SGHTA, FQGNSA. V dropped 5 bases and J dropped 9; count of bases not matched to a gene: 6. This CDR3 has 15 amino acids. The DNA for the CDR3 is TGTGCCAGCAGCCCGGGACTAGCGGGGGATTCTGAGCAGTTCTTC. Amino acid sequence: CASSPGLAGDSEQFF.

This clonotype was counted only a few times. The chain carries TRBV7-2 and TRBJ1-1; D remains ambiguous. With 4 bases removed from V and 10 bases from J, the gap between germline ends came to 19 bases. Germline CDR1 reads SGHTA; CDR2 reads FQGNSA. There are 14 residues in the CDR3. This CDR3 is CASSSSPSLLRAFF. The CDR3 DNA reads TGTGCCAGCAGCTCTTCTCCATCCCTCTTGAGAGCTTTCTTT. Together with reference TRBV7-2 and TRBJ1-1, the CDR3 gives the full variable domain: GAGVSQSPSNKVTEKGKDVELRCDPISGHTALYWYRQSLGQGLEFLIYFQGNSAPDKSGLPSDRFSAERTGGSVSTLTIQRTQQEDSAVYLCASSSSPSLLRAFFGQGTRLTVV.

This clonotype showed up just a few times. The genes are TRBV6-5 and TRBJ1-2; the match to TRBD1 covers 7 bases. J was trimmed by 4 bases and V by 2 bases; bases with no gene match: 4. The CDR3 runs to 14 residues. Germline V gene sequence: CDR1 MNHEY, CDR2 SVGAGI. In nucleotides, the CDR3 is TGTGCCAGCAGTTACATCGGGACAGTCTATGGCTACACCTTC. Protein sequence: CASSYIGTVYGYTF.

This clonotype was counted at least ten times. The chain combines TRBV7-8 with TRBJ2-1; perhaps TRBD1 as D (5 bases). Germline CDR1 is SGHVS and CDR2 is FQNEAQ. With 2 bases removed from V and 4 bases from J, the gap between germline ends came to 12 bases. This CDR3 has 15 residues. The CDR3 spells CASSLYRQTYNEQFF. The DNA for the CDR3 is TGTGCCAGCAGCTTATACAGGCAAACATACAATGAGCAGTTCTTC.

This clonotype was seen ten or more times. The rearrangement joins TRBV5-1 to TRBJ2-6; D gene unclear. Germline loops: CDR1 SGHRS, CDR2 YFSETQ. Trimming pared 1 base from V and 0 bases from J, leaving 5 bases between. This CDR3 has 15 amino acids. CDR3 DNA: TGCGCCAGCAGCTTGAGGAACTCTGGGGCCAACGTCCTGACTTTC. It codes for CASSLRNSGANVLTF.